Presented here are 14 T cell receptor beta chains from one specimen sequenced in a study of graft-versus-host responses after intestinal transplantation (dated by TCRdb to about 2021). The sample's time point, from its label and the paper: cells obtained before transplantation from donor or recipient. Library preparation used the immunoSEQ multiplex PCR assay. The table was pulled from immuneACCESS by TCRdb, which kept in-frame rearrangements only. Such tables lose some clones; where checked, under half of the loss comes from unresolved V genes, and the rest has no known cause. This sample comprises about 120,000 clones, around 92% of them detected only once. The ten top clones hold 1% to 1.5% of the sample. Their antigens remain unidentified. Sequencing was performed on unstimulated CD8+ T cells sorted from spleen or lymph node cells, taken before transplant. The receptors shown here come from a human donor who was the organ donor for an intestinal transplant.

The chain couples TRBV10-1 to TRBJ2-7; D unclear. Germline CDR1 is WNHNN and CDR2 is SYGVQD (reference sequence). The CDR3 has 8 amino acids. The CDR3, as DNA: TGCGTCCTGTGCGAGCAGTACTTC. It encodes CVLCEQYF.

The gene calls are TRBV4-1 and TRBJ2-1; 9 nucleotides agree with TRBD2. Trimming cost V 3 bases and J 2 bases; bases outside gene matches: 14. CDR1 is MGHRA and CDR2 is YSYEKL in the germline V gene. The length of the CDR3 is 19 residues. DNA of the CDR3: TGCGCCAGCAGCCACTCGGGCGGGAGGGCCGGATCGACCTACAATGAGCAGTTCTTC. It encodes CASSHSGGRAGSTYNEQFF.

J is TRBJ2-7 and V is TRBV28; the D is unclear. CDR1 and CDR2 (germline): MDHEN, SYDVKM. The CDR3 has 14 residues. V was cut by 8 bases and J by 5 bases, with 19 bases left in between. The CDR3 DNA is TGTGCCAGCTCGGATGACAACTCCTACGACGAGCAGTACTTC. It is translated as CASSDDNSYDEQYF.

The chain joins TRBV5-4 to TRBJ2-1, with 9 bases identical to TRBD2. After removal of 7 bases from V and 5 bases from J, the junction contained 4 bases not matched to a gene. This CDR3 spans 13 amino acids. CDR1 and CDR2 (germline): SGHNT, YYREEE (reference sequence). The DNA for the CDR3 is TGTGCCAGCGCTAGCGGGGTTAACAATGAGCAGTTCTTC. This sequence encodes CASASGVNNEQFF.

J is TRBJ2-6 and V is TRBV11-2, with D possibly being TRBD1 or TRBD2 (5 bases each). The CDR3 spans 14 residues. The germline gives CDR1 SGHAT, CDR2 FQNNGV. Trimming cost V 3 bases and J 4 bases, with 7 bases left between them. CDR3 bases: TGTGCCAGCAGCTTCGGGACCGGGGCCAACGTCCTGACTTTC. Its translation: CASSFGTGANVLTF.

The chain has TRBV10-3 and TRBJ1-2; weak D call: TRBD1 (5 bases). Germline assignment: CDR1 ENHRY and CDR2 SYGVKD. The CDR3 consists of 13 residues. Trimming removed 3 bases at V and 8 bases at J, with 13 bases between. DNA for the CDR3: TGTGCCATCAGTGATGGGGGGGTTGGCGGCTACACCTTC. Its translation is CAISDGGVGGYTF.

The chain joins TRBV13 to TRBJ1-3, with D uncertain. The germline V gene has CDR1 PRHDT and CDR2 FYEKMQ (reference sequence). The V gene lost 1 base and the J gene lost 0 bases, with 4 bases spanning the gap. The CDR3 consists of 14 residues. The CDR3 coding sequence is TGTGCCAGCAGCTTAGTATTCTCTGGAAACACCATATATTTT. Translating it yields CASSLVFSGNTIYF.

The chain recombines TRBV9 with TRBJ2-3; maybe TRBD2 (7 bases). The CDR3 extends over 16 amino acids. Per the germline V gene, CDR1 is SGDLS and CDR2 is YYNGEE. The V and J ends lost 2 bases and 0 bases respectively, with 13 bases between them. In nucleotides, the CDR3 is TGTGCCAGCAGCGTCAGGGGACTATCTAGCACAGATACGCAGTATTTT. Amino acid sequence: CASSVRGLSSTDTQYF.

In DNA, the CDR3 is TGTGCCAGCAGCTTGGGTAGCGGGAGAACAACTAGCACAGATACGCAGTATTTT. Protein sequence: CASSLGSGRTTSTDTQYF. V gene TRBV5-8 combines with J gene TRBJ2-3; 9 positions match TRBD2. V was clipped by 0 bases and J by 0 bases; unmatched bases: 8. The CDR3 sequence is 18 residues long. Germline CDR1 reads SGHTS; CDR2 reads YDEGEE. Drawing the rest from reference TRBV5-8 and TRBJ2-3, the complete variable domain is EAGVTQSPTHLIKTRGQQATLRCSPISGHTSVYWYQQALGLGLQFLLWYDEGEERNRGNFPPRFSGRQFPNYSSELNVNALELEDSALYLCASSLGSGRTTSTDTQYFGPGTRLTVL.

V usage is TRBV6-5 and J usage is TRBJ2-7, with D tentatively TRBD1 (6 bases). Germline V CDR1 and CDR2: MNHEY, SVGAGI. V was pared by 5 bases and J by 0 bases, with 11 bases between. There are 14 residues in the CDR3. CDR3: CASSATGPSYEQYF. CDR3 nucleotide sequence: TGTGCCAGCAGTGCAACAGGGCCCTCCTACGAGCAGTACTTC.

This chain's CDR3 is CASSQGTSYEQYF. The CDR3 region has the DNA TGCGCCAGCAGCCAAGGGACTAGCTACGAGCAGTACTTC. The chain carries TRBV4-3 and TRBJ2-7; 7 positions agree with TRBD2. CDR1 is LGHNA, CDR2 YSLEER, per germline. This CDR3 contains 13 residues. V was clipped by 1 base and J by 3 bases; unmatched bases: 0.

V gene TRBV7-2 combines with J gene TRBJ2-7; D call uncertain. The length of the CDR3 is 13 residues. The V end lost 3 bases, the J end lost 1 base, and 7 bases lay between the germline ends. Germline V lookup: CDR1 SGHTA, CDR2 FQGNSA. The CDR3 loop reads CASSLWGSYEQYF. The CDR3 DNA reads as TGTGCCAGCAGCTTGTGGGGATCCTACGAGCAGTACTTC.

V and J are TRBV9 and TRBJ2-2, with 14 bases that match TRBD2. The CDR3 length is 19 residues. Germline-derived CDR1 and CDR2 are SGDLS and YYNGEE. V gave up 3 bases and J gave up 5 bases; unmatched junction bases: 12. The DNA for the CDR3 is TGTGCCAGCAGCGCGGATGCGGGGACTAGCGGGAGAGGAACCGGGGAGCTGTTTTTT. Protein sequence: CASSADAGTSGRGTGELFF.

This clone is classed as medium-sized. This chain uses TRBV5-6 with TRBJ2-1; no reliable D call. The CDR3 totals 15 residues. CDR1 is SGHDT, CDR2 YYEEEE, per germline. The germline V and J ends were trimmed by 0 bases and 5 bases, with 12 bases remaining between them. The CDR3 DNA is TGTGCCAGCAGCTTGGCCTCGCGAACGGACAATGAGCAGTTCTTC. Translation gives CASSLASRTDNEQFF.